This is a list of T cell receptor beta chains from one sample in a study of shared clonotypes between healthy human individuals. Assay: immunoSEQ multiplex PCR; the TCRdb copy retains only in-frame clones and omits some. The sample holds some 660,000 clones, roughly 73% seen once. What was sequenced was memory CD4+ T cells sorted from blood. The receptors stem from a woman under 40 in good health. CDR3s include the opening cysteine and the closing phenylalanine or tryptophan. The D gene is left open where the match is weak. Size is stated for part of the rows, as once, few or many counts, or as a class when the clone is expanded.

TGTGCCAGCAGGGGAGTTACAGATACGCAGTATTTT	CASRGVTDTQYF	TRBV6-1	TRBJ2-3	.	few
TGTGCCAGCAGCTTGGGGTTAGGCTTGAACACTGAAGCTTTCTTT	CASSLGLGLNTEAFF	TRBV5-6	TRBJ1-1	.	many
TGCGCCAGCAGCCAAGGCGGGGAGAGGGAGCAGTACTTC	CASSQGGEREQYF	TRBV4-1	TRBJ2-7	.	once
TGTGCCAGTATCACGTCTGGGGGGACTGAAGCTTTCTTT	CASITSGGTEAFF	TRBV19	TRBJ1-1	.	.
TGTGCCAGCTCAGTCACGGGACAGGGATCCTTTAGCAATCAGCCCCAGCATTTT	CASSVTGQGSFSNQPQHF	TRBV18	TRBJ1-5	TRBD1	.
TGTGCCAGTAGTCCTGACAGGGGGGCTTTCGGCTACACCTTC	CASSPDRGAFGYTF	TRBV19	TRBJ1-2	TRBD1	few
TGCGCCAGCAGCATGCAGGGGGATGAGCAGTTCTTC	CASSMQGDEQFF	TRBV5-1	TRBJ2-1	TRBD1	.
TGTGCCAGCAGCTTTATATCTGGGCAGGGTAAAGCTTTCTTT	CASSFISGQGKAFF	TRBV7-9	TRBJ1-1	.	few
TGCGCCAGCAGCCTCCTAGTTATCTCCCCAGATACGCAGTATTTT	CASSLLVISPDTQYF	TRBV5-1	TRBJ2-3	.	.
TGTGCCAGCACTCAGGGTTCAATGAACACTGAAGCTTTCTTT	CASTQGSMNTEAFF	TRBV28	TRBJ1-1	.	many
TGCAGCGCACTGACAGACGGGGAGACCCAGTACTTC	CSALTDGETQYF	TRBV29-1	TRBJ2-5	.	.
TGTGCCAGCACACGACAGGGGGTCTTGAACACTGAAGCTTTCTTT	CASTRQGVLNTEAFF	TRBV6-1	TRBJ1-1	TRBD1	.
TGTGCCAGCAGGCGTACCGGGGAGCTGTTTTTT	CASRRTGELFF	TRBV27	TRBJ2-2	.	.
TGTGCCAGTAGTATAGATCATGGCGGGAGGGCTAATAATGAGCAGTTCTTC	CASSIDHGGRANNEQFF	TRBV19	TRBJ2-1	TRBD2	.
TGTGCCAGCAGTAATTATCGGAACACTGAAGCTTTCTTT	CASSNYRNTEAFF	TRBV6-6	TRBJ1-1	.	.
TGTGCCAGCAGTTCCTCCCCTCCTAGCCGATACGAGCAGTATTTT	CASSSSPPSRYEQYF	TRBV28	TRBJ2-3	.	.
TGTGCCAGCACCCCTTTAGAGGGAAACACTGAAGCTTTCTTT	CASTPLEGNTEAFF	TRBV6-1	TRBJ1-1	.	.
TGTGCCTACGACAGGGTAAGAGGTCAGCCCCAGCATTTT	CAYDRVRGQPQHF	TRBV30	TRBJ1-5	TRBD1	.
TGTGCCAGCAGCTTCACTAGCGGGAGGCCCAATGAGCAGTTCTTC	CASSFTSGRPNEQFF	TRBV5-5	TRBJ2-1	TRBD2	.
TGTGCCACCAGCAGAGAAAGGGGACAGGGGAGCTTCATTCAGCCCCAGCATTTT	CATSRERGQGSFIQPQHF	TRBV15	TRBJ1-5	TRBD1	.
TGTGCCAGCAGCGATACAGGGTACGAGCAGTACTTC	CASSDTGYEQYF	TRBV11-2	TRBJ2-7	.	.
TGTGCCAGCAGCTTAGGCGAGGGACAGTTCTACGAGCAGTACTTC	CASSLGEGQFYEQYF	TRBV7-9	TRBJ2-7	TRBD1	.
TGTGCCAGCAGTTGGACAGGGAACACTGAAGCTTTCTTT	CASSWTGNTEAFF	TRBV6-1	TRBJ1-1	TRBD1	.
TGTGCCAGCAGTGAAGCATCTAGGGGTTCCTACGAGCAGTACTTC	CASSEASRGSYEQYF	TRBV2	TRBJ2-7	.	.
TGCGCCAGCAGCTTGGCCACTGGTGGCCCTTTCTCTGGAAACACCATATATTTT	CASSLATGGPFSGNTIYF	TRBV5-1	TRBJ1-3	.	.
TGTGCCAGCTCACCTACGAGCGGAGGGTCCCAGGGGTTGCAGTACTTC	CASSPTSGGSQGLQYF	TRBV18	TRBJ2-7	.	few
TGTGCCAGCAGTGAATCCCCCGAAAGCTCCTACAATGAGCAGTTCTTC	CASSESPESSYNEQFF	TRBV25-1	TRBJ2-1	.	.
TGTGCCAGCAGCTTGACCGGACAGCATAATCAGCCCCAGCATTTT	CASSLTGQHNQPQHF	TRBV5-6	TRBJ1-5	.	.